The following is a TCR beta chain sequence with its context. The data were taken from a study of shared clonotypes between healthy human individuals. V was clipped by 8 bases and J by 2 bases; unmatched bases: 8. The CDR3 loop spans 14 amino acids. CDR1 is MDHEN and CDR2 is SYDVKM in the germline V gene. The authors distributed each subset's genomic DNA evenly over several immunoSEQ plates. Data came from immunoSEQ multiplex PCR; TCRdb stores just in-frame clones and leaves some out. This table has some 500,000 clones, approximately 95% appearing once. The chain carries TRBV28 and TRBJ2-7, with TRBD1 identical over 8 bases. The source of this sequence is a woman aged 25 to 39 in good health. Sequencing used naive CD4+ T cells sorted from blood. Documented subset: CD45RA+ positively selected. CDR3 in DNA: TGTGCCAGCGCCACAGGGGGTACAACCTACGAGCAGTACTTC. It codes for CASATGGTTYEQYF.